One and the same sample provided the 20 T cell receptor beta chains below, sequenced in a study of blood T cell repertoires in COVID-19. Repertoires were generated with immunoSEQ multiplex PCR, while TCRdb's copy carries only in-frame clones and drops some. The table records some 160,000 clones, 85% to 90% of them present only once. The sample was peripheral blood. The receptors here all came from a woman in her fifties or sixties with active COVID-19.

V gene TRBV27 combines with J gene TRBJ2-3; 10 nucleotides line up with TRBD2. The CDR3 covers 16 residues. The V gene's germline CDR1 is MNHEY and CDR2 SMNVEV (reference sequence). Trimming took 6 bases from V and 5 from J; bases not matched to a gene: 11. CDR3 in amino acids: CASSSPLAGARDTQYF. The CDR3 DNA is TGTGCCAGCAGCTCACCCCTAGCGGGAGCTAGAGATACGCAGTATTTT.

J is TRBJ1-1 and V is TRBV7-9, with D perhaps TRBD1 (6 bases). CDR1 and CDR2 from the germline V gene are SEHNR and FQNEAQ (reference sequence). This CDR3 is 14 amino acids long. Trimming took off 5 bases at V and 3 bases at J, with 13 bases between the two ends. In DNA form, the CDR3 reads TGTGCCAGCAGCATACAAACAGGGCACACTGAAGCTTTCTTT. It encodes CASSIQTGHTEAFF.

The chain couples TRBV18 to TRBJ2-1; D is perhaps TRBD2 (6 bases). The CDR3 has 17 amino acids. Per germline, CDR1 KGHSH and CDR2 LQKENI. Trimming took 6 bases from V and 7 from J, leaving 25 bases between them. This chain's CDR3 is CASSASTGTGRRNEQFF. The CDR3 DNA reads TGTGCCAGCTCCGCCTCTACCGGGACTGGAAGAAGGAATGAGCAGTTCTTC.

DNA of the CDR3: TGTGCCATCAGTGAGTCTGGGACTTCCTCCTACGAGCAGTACTTC. The encoded protein is CAISESGTSSYEQYF. The genes are TRBV10-3 and TRBJ2-7, with TRBD2 as a possible D gene (6 bases). Germline V lookup: CDR1 ENHRY, CDR2 SYGVKD. The CDR3 consists of 15 residues. V gave up 0 bases and J gave up 0 bases, with 9 bases separating them.

CDR3 amino acids: CASSPSSGSEQYF. Written as DNA, the CDR3 is TGCGCCAGCAGCCCGTCCTCAGGGTCCGAGCAGTACTTC. This chain uses TRBV10-1 with TRBJ2-7; D perhaps matches TRBD1 (5 bases). CDR1 WNHNN and CDR2 SYGVQD come from the germline V gene (reference sequence). V lost 6 bases to trimming and J lost 6 bases, with 15 bases between them. The CDR3 loop spans 13 amino acids.

The CDR3: CASSHRTGLGDTEAFF. The CDR3 nucleotides are TGCGCCAGCAGCCATAGGACAGGGTTAGGTGACACTGAAGCTTTCTTT. J is TRBJ1-1 and V is TRBV5-1, with 8 positions matching TRBD1. V was pared by 4 bases and J by 3 bases, with 11 bases of the junction left unmatched. This CDR3 spans 16 amino acids. The germline gives CDR1 SGHRS, CDR2 YFSETQ.

The chain joins TRBV19 to TRBJ2-7; TRBD1 might be the D (6 bases). Germline V lookup: CDR1 LNHDA, CDR2 SQIVND (reference sequence). Trimming left V 5 bases short and J 6 bases short, with 14 bases between. The CDR3 loop spans 13 amino acids. The CDR3 DNA follows: TGTGCCAGTAGTGTGGGACAACTTTCCGAGCAGTACTTC. Its protein is CASSVGQLSEQYF.

The rearrangement links TRBV5-8 to TRBJ1-1; D unclear. The CDR3 is 16 amino acids. Trimming left V 4 bases short and J 0 bases short, with 16 bases between. The germline CDR1 and CDR2 sequences are SGHTS and YDEGEE. The CDR3 DNA is TGTGCCAGCAGCGCCAAATATATAACATTGAACACTGAAGCTTTCTTT. It encodes CASSAKYITLNTEAFF.

The chain is built from TRBV18 and TRBJ2-2; D is perhaps TRBD2 (5 bases). Per the germline V gene, CDR1 is KGHSH and CDR2 is LQKENI. With 0 bases removed from V and 1 base from J, the gap between germline ends came to 6 bases. The CDR3 totals 15 residues. For the CDR3, the DNA is TGTGCCAGCTCACCACCGGCGGGGAACACCGGGGAGCTGTTTTTT. It is translated as CASSPPAGNTGELFF. Together with reference TRBV18 and TRBJ2-2, the CDR3 gives the full variable domain: NAGVMQNPRHLVRRRGQEARLRCSPMKGHSHVYWYRQLPEEGLKFMVYLQKENIIDESGMPKERFSAEFPKEGPSILRIQQVVRGDSAAYFCASSPPAGNTGELFFGEGSRLTVL.

The chain has TRBV28 and TRBJ1-2; 8 bases match TRBD1. V dropped 5 bases and J dropped 4; count of bases not matched to a gene: 12. The CDR3 runs to 16 residues. Germline CDR1 MDHEN, CDR2 SYDVKM. The CDR3 spells CASSPPGFRGPYGYTF. CDR3 DNA: TGTGCCAGCAGTCCCCCCGGGTTCAGGGGGCCCTATGGCTACACCTTC.

The chain links TRBV2 to TRBJ2-1; possibly TRBD2 for D (6 bases). The V gene's germline CDR1 is SNHLY and CDR2 FYNNEI. This CDR3 has 15 amino acids. Deletions cut 6 bases from V and 0 bases from J, with 12 bases between. CDR3 sequence reads: CASRRQTSSYNEQFF. CDR3 coding DNA: TGTGCCAGCAGGAGACAGACTAGCTCCTACAATGAGCAGTTCTTC.

The chain combines TRBV28 with TRBJ2-4; maybe TRBD1 (5 bases). Germline values: CDR1 MDHEN, CDR2 SYDVKM. The germline V and J ends were trimmed by 6 bases and 0 bases, with 15 bases remaining between them. The length of the CDR3 is 16 residues. The DNA for the CDR3 is TGTGCCAGCAGATCTATTAAAGGGGTAGCCAAAAACATTCAGTACTTC. It translates to CASRSIKGVAKNIQYF.

This sequence joins TRBV7-2 and TRBJ2-7; 7 nucleotides line up with TRBD2. V lost 3 bases, J lost 6 bases, and 8 bases stayed unmatched. The CDR3 runs to 14 residues. Germline loops: CDR1 SGHTA, CDR2 FQGNSA. CDR3 in amino acids: CASSLKGGPSEQYF. The CDR3 DNA sequence: TGTGCCAGCAGCTTGAAGGGAGGGCCCTCCGAGCAGTACTTC.

The chain carries TRBV19 and TRBJ2-1; 7 nucleotides agree with TRBD2. CDR1 and CDR2 from the germline V gene are LNHDA and SQIVND (reference sequence). Losses at the gene ends were 8 bases for V and 0 bases for J; bases not matched to a gene: 7. The CDR3 contains 15 residues. The DNA for the CDR3 is TGTGCCAGTTCTAGCGGCCCTTCCTCCTACAATGAGCAGTTCTTC. It encodes CASSSGPSSYNEQFF.

The rearrangement joins TRBV7-3 to TRBJ2-1, with TRBD2 matching over 13 bases. The germline V gene has CDR1 SGHTA and CDR2 FQGTGA. Losses at the gene ends were 3 bases for V and 6 bases for J; bases not matched to a gene: 2. CDR3 length: 15 amino acids. CDR3 protein: CASSLGLAGTNEQFF. In nucleotides, the CDR3 is TGTGCCAGCAGCTTGGGACTAGCGGGAACCAATGAGCAGTTCTTC.

The V and J genes are TRBV29-1 and TRBJ1-1; TRBD1 might be the D (5 bases). Germline V gene lookup returns CDR1 SQVTM and CDR2 ANQGSEA. The CDR3 runs 12 residues. V gave up 8 bases and J gave up 1 base, with 11 bases separating them. Here the CDR3 DNA reads TGCAGCTCCGGGGGAGGGAACACTGAAGCTTTCTTT. Translation: CSSGGGNTEAFF.

This chain uses TRBV2 with TRBJ1-6, with 12 bases lining up with TRBD1. Germline V gene sequence: CDR1 SNHLY, CDR2 FYNNEI. The CDR3 is 13 residues long. The ends lost 6 bases at V and 15 bases at J; junction bases unmatched: 6. CDR3 amino acids: CASRGTGGAFLHF. CDR3 sequence (DNA): TGTGCCAGCAGGGGGACAGGGGGCGCCTTCCTCCACTTT.

This clone is a singleton in its sample. V is TRBV7-9 and J is TRBJ2-7; 8 nucleotides align to TRBD1. This CDR3 is built from 15 residues. Germline CDR1 SEHNR, CDR2 FQNEAQ (reference sequence). Trimming at V came to 7 bases and at J to 3 bases, leaving 11 bases not matched to a gene. CDR3: CASTPGQGLLYEQYF. The CDR3 region has the DNA TGTGCCAGCACTCCCGGACAGGGCCTCCTCTACGAGCAGTACTTC.

This sequence joins TRBV18 and TRBJ1-2; TRBD1 matches 11 bases. The CDR3 sequence is 15 residues long. Trimming cost V 3 bases and J 4 bases; bases outside gene matches: 4. Germline V CDR1 and CDR2: KGHSH, LQKENI. In nucleotides, the CDR3 is TGTGCCAGCTCACCTACGGACAGGGGGCTCTATGGCTACACCTTC. This gives the protein CASSPTDRGLYGYTF.

This clone was seen a single time. The germline gene is not matched at one end of the junction; a read error may be the cause. The chain employs TRBV4-1 and TRBJ1-2, with D unresolved. The CDR3 spans 13 residues. CDR1 MGHRA and CDR2 YSYEKL come from the germline V gene. The CDR3 bases are TGCGCCAGCAGCCATGAGACACCTTCCAGCTATACCTTC. Encoded protein: CASSHETPSSYTF.